These 16 T cell receptor beta chains were sequenced from one sample in a study of cytomegalovirus exposure and HLA in healthy donors (dated by TCRdb to between 2016 and 2019). The protocol used for the library was the immunoSEQ multiplex PCR assay. The multiplex PCR relied on a mix of 60 forward primers for TCR Vbeta segments and 13 reverse primers for TCR Jbeta segments. The immuneACCESS repertoire file appears here via TCRdb, limited to in-frame rearrangements. These files lack a portion of the clones; in checked studies, under half of the deficit traces to unresolved V genes, and the cause of the others is not known. For this sample there are fewer than 200,000 clones; roughly 12% appear just once. Approximately 7.8% of the sample lies in the top ten. Sequencing used PBMCs. Source of these receptors: a man aged 45-60 years in good health and CMV-seropositive.

The gene calls are TRBV19 and TRBJ2-3; no clear D. Trimming left V 5 bases short and J 0 bases short, with 21 bases between. Germline V gene lookup returns CDR1 LNHDA and CDR2 SQIVND (reference sequence). This CDR3 is built from 18 residues. CDR3 nucleotides: TGTGCCAGTAGTTCTTCGTCCGTGGGCTCGTCTAGCACAGATACGCAGTATTTT. It codes for CASSSSSVGSSSTDTQYF.

A few counts support this clone. The rearrangement uses TRBV6-1 and TRBJ2-1; 8 bases map to TRBD1. Germline CDR1 reads MNHNS; CDR2 reads SASEGT. CDR3 size: 14 residues. V was pared by 7 bases and J by 7 bases, with 9 bases of the junction left unmatched. The CDR3, as DNA: TGTGCCAGCATCCGGACAGGGATCGGGAATGAGCAGTTCTTC. It codes for CASIRTGIGNEQFF.

In this sample, this clone turned up a few times. This sequence joins TRBV7-2 and TRBJ2-1; weak D call: TRBD2 (5 bases). Germline assignment: CDR1 SGHTA and CDR2 FQGNSA. V was clipped by 1 base and J by 7 bases, with 11 bases between them. This CDR3 region has 14 residues. The CDR3 bases are TGTGCCAGCAGCTTAGTGGACTTCTTGAATGAGCAGTTCTTC. It yields the protein CASSLVDFLNEQFF.

The V gene is TRBV28, the J gene TRBJ1-2; 9 bases are shared with TRBD1. Germline V lookup: CDR1 MDHEN, CDR2 SYDVKM. After removal of 7 bases from V and 5 bases from J, the junction contained 8 bases not matched to a gene. The CDR3 has 14 amino acids. CDR3 amino acids: CASTTDRGMYGYTF. CDR3 bases: TGTGCCAGCACCACCGACAGGGGGATGTATGGCTACACCTTC.

The chain recombines TRBV7-9 with TRBJ2-5; D is possibly TRBD2 (5 bases). V gave up 1 base and J gave up 2 bases, with 11 bases separating them. The germline CDR1 and CDR2 sequences are SEHNR and FQNEAQ (reference sequence). The CDR3 runs to 15 residues. Written as DNA, the CDR3 is TGTGCCAGCAGCTTAGACCGAGGGTTTCAAGAGACCCAGTACTTC. This gives the protein CASSLDRGFQETQYF.

The chain couples TRBV6-5 to TRBJ2-4; D gene uncertain. The length of the CDR3 is 14 residues. Germline V lookup: CDR1 MNHEY, CDR2 SVGAGI. The V end was cut by 3 bases, the J end by 2 bases, with 8 bases between. This chain's CDR3 is CASSYDGPKNIQYF. The CDR3, as DNA: TGTGCCAGCAGTTATGATGGCCCCAAAAACATTCAGTACTTC.

This clone came up a few times. This specimen includes other DNA sequences encoding the same CDR3. The chain joins TRBV5-6 to TRBJ2-6, with unresolved D. With 2 bases removed from V and 2 bases from J, the gap between germline ends came to 20 bases. Per the germline V gene, CDR1 is SGHDT and CDR2 is YYEEEE. This CDR3 spans 19 amino acids. The CDR3 reads CASSLNMQEVFAGANVLTF. The DNA for the CDR3 is TGTGCCAGCAGCTTAAACATGCAAGAGGTTTTTGCTGGGGCCAACGTCCTGACTTTC. The complete variable domain, with remaining parts taken from reference TRBV5-6 and TRBJ2-6, reads DAGVTQSPTHLIKTRGQQVTLRCSPKSGHDTVSWYQQALGQGPQFIFQYYEEEERQRGNFPDRFSGHQFPNYSSELNVNALLLGDSALYLCASSLNMQEVFAGANVLTFGAGSRLTVL.

There are a few counts of this clone. This chain links TRBV28 with TRBJ1-2, with 7 bases matching TRBD1. The ends lost 2 bases at V and 6 bases at J; junction bases unmatched: 9. This CDR3 region has 15 residues. Germline-derived CDR1 and CDR2 are MDHEN and SYDVKM. This chain's CDR3 is CASSLNQGVFDGYTF. Here the CDR3 DNA reads TGTGCCAGCAGTTTAAATCAGGGGGTATTCGATGGCTACACCTTC.

The genes are TRBV7-3 and TRBJ2-3, with 16 bases identical to TRBD2. V was clipped by 5 bases and J by 4 bases; unmatched bases: 12. The CDR3 contains 19 residues. Germline CDR1 is SGHTA and CDR2 is FQGTGA. This CDR3 is CASSIQSGTSGGASDTQYF. For the CDR3, the DNA is TGTGCCAGCAGCATTCAATCCGGGACTAGCGGGGGGGCGTCAGATACGCAGTATTTT.

This clone was recorded a few times. J is TRBJ2-2 and V is TRBV6-5; D might be TRBD1 (6 bases). Germline lookup yields CDR1 MNHEY and CDR2 SVGAGI. This CDR3 has 15 residues. Between the trimmed V and J ends, which lost 2 bases and 1 base, there was a span of 8 bases. The CDR3 protein is CASSYGTQNTGELFF. The CDR3 DNA follows: TGTGCCAGCAGTTACGGGACACAGAACACCGGGGAGCTGTTTTTT.

The J gene is TRBJ2-3, the V gene TRBV6-6, with 8 bases aligning to TRBD1. With 2 bases clipped from V and 0 bases from J, the junction kept 4 bases outside the gene matches. This CDR3 region has 16 residues. Germline-derived CDR1 and CDR2 are MNHNY and SVGAGI (reference sequence). The CDR3, as DNA: TGTGCCAGCAGTTACCCCGACAGGGGCAGCACAGATACGCAGTATTTT. It is translated as CASSYPDRGSTDTQYF.

The J gene is TRBJ2-3, the V gene TRBV12-5; D is perhaps TRBD1 (5 bases). V was cut by 6 bases and J by 1 base, with 14 bases left in between. The CDR3 consists of 15 residues. Germline loops: CDR1 LGHNT, CDR2 FRNRAP. The CDR3 DNA follows: TGTGCTAGTGGCCAAGACAGTGGCCGCACAGATACGCAGTATTTT. This codes for CASGQDSGRTDTQYF.

The chain links TRBV7-9 to TRBJ2-2; 9 nucleotides agree with TRBD2. V shed 7 bases, J shed 3 bases, and the junction held 9 bases outside the gene matches. The germline CDR1 and CDR2 sequences are SEHNR and FQNEAQ (reference sequence). The CDR3 sequence is 16 residues long. CDR3 amino acids: CASIPGLAVHTGELFF. CDR3 bases: TGTGCCAGCATCCCGGGACTAGCTGTTCACACCGGGGAGCTGTTTTTT.

This clone was found a few times. CDR3 in amino acids: CASSQEMVGPDTQYF. The CDR3 region has the DNA TGCGCCAGCAGCCAAGAAATGGTTGGGCCAGATACGCAGTATTTT. This chain uses TRBV4-3 with TRBJ2-3; D gene unclear. V was trimmed by 0 bases and J by 4 bases, leaving 11 bases between them. Germline CDR1 and CDR2: LGHNA and YSLEER. The CDR3 length is 15 residues.

In its sample, this clone was seen a few times. The chain couples TRBV19 to TRBJ2-1; D is unresolved. The germline CDR1 and CDR2 sequences are LNHDA and SQIVND (reference sequence). Trimming removed 3 bases at V and 0 bases at J, with 12 bases between. CDR3 size: 16 residues. CDR3: CASSMWAVSSYNEQFF. CDR3 DNA: TGTGCCAGTAGTATGTGGGCCGTAAGCTCCTACAATGAGCAGTTCTTC.

This clone was detected once. The V and J genes are TRBV9 and TRBJ2-3; 10 bases match TRBD1. The trim removed 4 bases at V and 4 bases at J, leaving 6 bases unmatched. The CDR3 is 15 amino acids. The germline V gene has CDR1 SGDLS and CDR2 YYNGEE. As DNA, the CDR3 is TGTGCCAGCAGCCCGAGGACAGGGGGGTCAGATACGCAGTATTTT. It codes for CASSPRTGGSDTQYF.